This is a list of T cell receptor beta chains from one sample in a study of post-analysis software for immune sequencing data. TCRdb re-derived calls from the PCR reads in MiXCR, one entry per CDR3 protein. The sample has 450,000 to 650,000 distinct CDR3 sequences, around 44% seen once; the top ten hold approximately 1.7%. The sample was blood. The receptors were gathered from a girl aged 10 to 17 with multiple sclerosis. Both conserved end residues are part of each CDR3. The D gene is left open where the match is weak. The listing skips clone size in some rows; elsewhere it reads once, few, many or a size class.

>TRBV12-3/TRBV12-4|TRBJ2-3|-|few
CASSSAEVTDTQYF
TGTGCCAGCAGTTCAGCGGAGGTGACAGATACGCAGTATTTT
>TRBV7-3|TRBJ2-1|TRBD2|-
CASSSSGAGEGNEQFF
TGTGCCAGCAGCTCATCAGGAGCGGGGGAGGGCAATGAGCAGTTCTTC
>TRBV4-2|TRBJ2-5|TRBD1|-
CASSQGTGEQETQYF
TGTGCCAGCAGCCAGGGGACAGGGGAGCAAGAGACCCAGTACTTC
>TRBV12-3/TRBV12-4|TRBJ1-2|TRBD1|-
CASRPSIPGGRGYTF
TGTGCCAGCAGGCCCAGCATCCCAGGGGGCAGAGGCTACACCTTC
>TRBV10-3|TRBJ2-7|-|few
CAIRRTGASGFGGAYEQYF
TGTGCCATCAGGAGGACAGGGGCTAGCGGGTTCGGTGGGGCCTACGAGCAGTACTTC
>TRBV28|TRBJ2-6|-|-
CASSSQRAGGANVLTF
TGTGCCAGCAGCTCCCAACGGGCGGGGGGGGCCAACGTCCTGACTTTC
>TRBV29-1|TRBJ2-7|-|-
CSVEFGDYEQYF
TGCAGCGTTGAATTTGGGGACTACGAGCAGTACTTC
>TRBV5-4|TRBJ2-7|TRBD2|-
CASSSRLAEYYEQYF
TGTGCCAGCAGCTCGCGACTAGCGGAATACTACGAGCAGTACTTC
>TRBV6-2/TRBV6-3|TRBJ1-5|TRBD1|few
CASSYPQDRANQPQHF
TGTGCCAGCAGTTACCCTCAGGACAGGGCGAATCAGCCCCAGCATTTT
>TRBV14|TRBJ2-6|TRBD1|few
CASSQGTGLSGANVLTF
TGTGCCAGCAGCCAAGGGACAGGACTCTCTGGGGCCAACGTCCTGACTTTC
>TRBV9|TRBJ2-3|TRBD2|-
CVSSELAATDTQYF
TGTGTCAGCAGCGAACTAGCGGCCACAGATACGCAGTATTTT
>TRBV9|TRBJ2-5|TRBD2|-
CASSVELAGGFETQYF
TGTGCCAGCAGCGTAGAACTAGCGGGAGGTTTCGAGACCCAGTACTTC
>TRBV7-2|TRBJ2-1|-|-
CASSQRQASSYNEQFF
TGTGCCAGCAGCCAACGACAGGCGAGCTCCTACAATGAGCAGTTCTTC
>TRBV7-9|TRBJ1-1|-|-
CASSLTGFGTEAFF
TGTGCCAGCAGCTTGACAGGATTTGGCACTGAAGCTTTCTTT
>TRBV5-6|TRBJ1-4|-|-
CASSLGSGRHGEKLFF
TGTGCCAGCAGCTTGGGTAGCGGTCGCCACGGTGAAAAACTGTTTTTT
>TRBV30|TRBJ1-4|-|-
CAWSVGREKLFF
TGTGCCTGGAGTGTTGGCAGGGAAAAACTGTTTTTT
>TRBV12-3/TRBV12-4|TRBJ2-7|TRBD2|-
CASSPTSGGADEQYF
TGTGCCAGCAGCCCGACTAGCGGGGGGGCCGACGAGCAGTACTTC
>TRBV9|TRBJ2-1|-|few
CASSRSGRGRQYNEQFF
TGTGCCAGCAGCCGGTCGGGAAGGGGACGGCAATACAATGAGCAGTTCTTC
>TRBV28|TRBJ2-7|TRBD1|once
CASRNRGRSYEQYF
TGTGCCAGCAGGAACAGGGGTCGCTCCTACGAGCAGTACTTC
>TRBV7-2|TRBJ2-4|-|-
CASSSSDIQYF
TGTGCCAGCAGCTCGTCGGACATTCAGTACTTC
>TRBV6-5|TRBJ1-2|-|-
CASSYSGQTPNGYTF
TGTGCCAGCAGTTACTCTGGACAGACACCGAATGGCTACACCTTC
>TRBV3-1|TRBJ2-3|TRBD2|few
CASSQSGLADTQYF
TGTGCCAGCAGCCAGTCGGGACTAGCGGATACGCAGTATTTT
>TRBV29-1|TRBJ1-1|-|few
CSVVGLMNTEAFF
TGCAGCGTTGTGGGGCTCATGAACACTGAAGCTTTCTTT
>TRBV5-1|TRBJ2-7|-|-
CASSLELASEQYF
TGCGCCAGCAGCTTGGAGTTAGCGAGCGAGCAGTACTTC
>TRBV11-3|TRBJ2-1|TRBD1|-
CASSLDRGPHNEQFF
TGTGCCAGCAGCTTAGACAGGGGGCCCCACAATGAGCAGTTCTTC
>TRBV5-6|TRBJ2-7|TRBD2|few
CASLWGGSYEQYF
TGTGCCAGTCTATGGGGGGGATCCTACGAGCAGTACTTC
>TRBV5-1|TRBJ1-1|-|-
CASSLWPGRTEAFF
TGCGCCAGCAGCTTGTGGCCGGGACGGACTGAAGCTTTCTTT
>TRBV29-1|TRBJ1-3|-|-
CSVTRPEGSGNTIYF
TGCAGCGTTACTCGACCAGAAGGTTCTGGAAACACCATATATTTT
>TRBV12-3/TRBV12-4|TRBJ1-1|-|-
CASKTGLRNTEAFF
TGTGCCAGCAAAACGGGGCTTAGGAACACTGAAGCTTTCTTT
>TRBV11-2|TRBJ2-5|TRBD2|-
CASSLALSGGETQYF
TGTGCCAGCAGCTTAGCCCTTAGCGGGGGTGAGACCCAGTACTTC
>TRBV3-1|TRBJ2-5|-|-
CASSQARGKETQYF
TGTGCCAGCAGCCAAGCTAGGGGTAAAGAGACCCAGTACTTC
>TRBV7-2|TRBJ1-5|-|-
CASSWNNNQPQHF
TGCGCCAGCAGCTGGAACAACAATCAGCCCCAGCATTTT
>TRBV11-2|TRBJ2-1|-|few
CASSLDPSEQFF
TGTGCCAGCAGCTTAGATCCTTCTGAGCAGTTCTTC
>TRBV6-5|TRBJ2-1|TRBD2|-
CASSYSGLAPGYGQFF
TGTGCCAGCAGTTACTCCGGACTAGCCCCCGGGTATGGGCAGTTCTTC
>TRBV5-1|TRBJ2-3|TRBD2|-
CASSRSGLTDTQYF
TGCGCCAGCAGCCGTAGCGGGCTCACAGATACGCAGTATTTT
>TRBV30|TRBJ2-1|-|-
CAWSRGGEQFF
TGTGCCTGGAGTAGAGGGGGTGAGCAGTTCTTC
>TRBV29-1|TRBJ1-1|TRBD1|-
CSVDQLMGQGRMNTEAFF
TGCAGCGTTGACCAACTAATGGGACAGGGTAGGATGAACACTGAAGCTTTCTTT